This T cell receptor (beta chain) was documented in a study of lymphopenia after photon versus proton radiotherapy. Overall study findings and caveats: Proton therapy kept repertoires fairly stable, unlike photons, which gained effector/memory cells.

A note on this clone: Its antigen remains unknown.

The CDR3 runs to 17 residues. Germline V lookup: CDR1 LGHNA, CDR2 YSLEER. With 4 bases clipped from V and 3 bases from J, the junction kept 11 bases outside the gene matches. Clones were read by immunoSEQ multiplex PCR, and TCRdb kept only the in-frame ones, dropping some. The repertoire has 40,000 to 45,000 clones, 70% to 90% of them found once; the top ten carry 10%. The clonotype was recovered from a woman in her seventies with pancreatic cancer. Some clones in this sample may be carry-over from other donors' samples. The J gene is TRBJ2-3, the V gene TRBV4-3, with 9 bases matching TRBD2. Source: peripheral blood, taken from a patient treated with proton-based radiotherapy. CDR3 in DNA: TGCGCCAGCAGCCTCGGGGGAAGCGGGAGGAGGACAGATACGCAGTATTTT. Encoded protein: CASSLGGSGRRTDTQYF.